These 30 T cell receptor beta chains share one sample of origin, sequenced in a study of regulatory T cells in long-lasting Graves disease. Time point meaning: newly diagnosed GD, antithyroid drugs for less than 3 months. Scientists built the TCR library using RNA that was extracted from PBMCs. In building TCR beta libraries, iRepertoire HTBI primers were used together with Arm-PCR of CDR3 regions. Using its own MiXCR run on the multiplex PCR reads, TCRdb lists one record per CDR3 protein. The sample shows 400,000 to 550,000 distinct CDR3 sequences, 15% of them seen only once. This sample also belongs to another study, concerning T cells in Graves' hyperthyroidism and ophthalmopathy.

This sample comprised peripheral blood mononuclear cells (PBMCs), obtained at new diagnosis, from a patient treated with antithyroid drugs. These receptor sequences come from a woman aged 25 to 39 with Graves disease.

This clonotype was seen ten or more times. One junction end does not reproduce the germline sequence, and a read error may be involved. This rearrangement joins TRBV5-1 to TRBJ2-1; D is perhaps TRBD2 (6 bases). Per the germline V gene, CDR1 is SGHRS and CDR2 is YFSETQ. The length of the CDR3 is 15 residues. The DNA for the CDR3 is TGTGCCAGCAGCTTAGGCGGGACGACCTACAATGAGCAGTTCTTC. This sequence encodes CASSLGGTTYNEQFF.

The chain couples TRBV27 to TRBJ2-7; D not certain. CDR1 and CDR2 from the germline V gene are MNHEY and SMNVEV (reference sequence). Trimming removed 0 bases at V and 9 bases at J, with 12 bases between. The CDR3 has 13 residues. The CDR3 DNA follows: TGTGCCAGCAGTTTATCTTTTAGTCTCGGGCAGTACTTC. Its translation: CASSLSFSLGQYF.

The chain has TRBV4-1 and TRBJ2-5; 8 nucleotides agree with TRBD1. V gave up 4 bases and J gave up 6 bases; unmatched junction bases: 10. The CDR3 spans 15 residues. The germline CDR1 and CDR2 sequences are MGHRA and YSYEKL. The CDR3 DNA reads as TGCGCCAGCAGCCCCCTCGACAGGGGAGTAAAGACCCAGTACTTC. Residues: CASSPLDRGVKTQYF.

In the case of this clonotype: The junction does not match germline at one end; this may be a read error. The chain is built from TRBV10-3 and TRBJ2-7; TRBD2 is a possible D gene (5 bases). Looked up from germline, CDR1 is ENHRY and CDR2 is SYGVKD. The CDR3 is made up of 16 amino acids. This CDR3 reads CTISELGTQLGDEQYF. The DNA of the CDR3 is TGTACCATCAGTGAGCTGGGAACACAACTCGGGGACGAGCAGTACTTC.

Note on this clonotype: A junction boundary mismatches the germline segment, possibly from a read error. This chain joins TRBV20-1 and TRBJ2-7; 10 nucleotides agree with TRBD2. Germline V gene lookup returns CDR1 DFQATT and CDR2 SNEGSKA (reference sequence). This CDR3 is 18 amino acids long. CDR3 coding DNA: TGCAGTGCCCTAGAGTCTAGCGGGAGAGGGGGAATGATATACGAGCGGTACTTC. Its translation is CSALESSGRGGMIYERYF.

This clonotype was seen at least ten times. V is TRBV15 and J is TRBJ1-1; maybe TRBD1 (6 bases). Trimming removed 0 bases from V and 8 bases from J, with 13 bases in between. In germline, CDR1 is LNHNV, CDR2 YYDKDF (reference sequence). The CDR3 is 14 amino acids. CDR3 nucleotides: TGTGCCACCAGCAGAGAAGGACAGATCCTCGAAGCTTTCTTT. It translates to CATSREGQILEAFF.

This clonotype was counted between two and nine times. This chain links TRBV19 with TRBJ2-1; D might be TRBD2 (6 bases). Germline CDR1 and CDR2: LNHDA and SQIVND (reference sequence). The CDR3 totals 19 residues. V was pared by 1 base and J by 0 bases, with 19 bases between. CDR3 residues: CASSIGVFGAGSSYNEQFF. The DNA of the CDR3 is TGTGCCAGTAGTATAGGGGTTTTTGGGGCGGGAAGCTCCTACAATGAGCAGTTCTTC.

The V call is TRBV5-4, the J call TRBJ1-3; tentative D call: TRBD1 (5 bases). V was pared by 2 bases and J by 7 bases, with 13 bases between. The CDR3 consists of 14 residues. CDR1 is SGHNT, CDR2 YYREEE, per germline (reference sequence). CDR3 loop: CASSFGTQANTIYF. The CDR3 coding sequence is TGTGCCAGCAGCTTCGGGACTCAGGCCAACACCATATATTTT.

The V gene is TRBV14, the J gene TRBJ2-1; D gene ambiguous. Trimming stripped 0 bases from V and 0 bases from J, with 15 bases between. CDR3 length equals 18 residues. Per the germline V gene, CDR1 is SGHDN and CDR2 is FVKESK. CDR3 DNA: TGTGCCAGCAGCCAAGATCGGTTCGGTCATAGCTCCTACAATGAGCAGTTCTTC. Translated: CASSQDRFGHSSYNEQFF.

The chain joins TRBV5-1 to TRBJ1-5, with 9 positions matching TRBD1. This CDR3 region has 14 residues. Germline V CDR1 and CDR2: SGHRS, YFSETQ. The ends lost 0 bases at V and 6 bases at J; junction bases unmatched: 1. CDR3 amino acids: CASSLVTGGQPQHF. The CDR3 coding sequence is TGCGCCAGCAGCTTGGTGACAGGGGGTCAGCCCCAGCATTTT.

This clonotype showed up just a few times. Given a far larger clone just one base away, this is likely a sequencing read error. The chain couples TRBV6-1 to TRBJ2-7; a weak D match, TRBD2 (7 bases). The CDR3 covers 14 residues. The germline V gene has CDR1 MNHNS and CDR2 SASEGT. V shed 10 bases and J shed 4 bases, with 20 bases lying between them. DNA of the CDR3: TGTGCCACCAGCAGAGGACGGGGGGCGTACGAGCAGTACTTC. Translating gives CATSRGRGAYEQYF.

The rearrangement joins TRBV9 to TRBJ2-1; D is undetermined. Trimming took off 3 bases at V and 3 bases at J, with 16 bases between the two ends. The CDR3 is made up of 16 amino acids. The germline V gene has CDR1 SGDLS and CDR2 YYNGEE. This CDR3 is CASSAPRHNNYNEQFF. CDR3 in DNA: TGTGCCAGCAGCGCTCCCCGCCACAACAACTACAATGAGCAGTTCTTC.

In its sample, this clonotype was seen many times. The rearrangement links TRBV27 to TRBJ2-7; D is perhaps TRBD1 (5 bases). V was clipped by 6 bases and J by 2 bases, with 11 bases between them. Germline CDR1 MNHEY, CDR2 SMNVEV (reference sequence). The CDR3 consists of 13 residues. The CDR3 is CASSQGGPYEQYF. CDR3 bases: TGTGCCAGCAGCCAGGGTGGACCCTACGAGCAGTACTTC.

This clonotype was counted ten times or more. The junction and the germline gene differ at one end; a read error may be behind it. The chain couples TRBV5-1 to TRBJ2-1; TRBD1 matches 7 bases. The CDR3 contains 15 residues. Germline values: CDR1 SGHRS, CDR2 YFSETQ. The CDR3 region is CASSLRQGSYNEQFF. The CDR3 region has the DNA TGTGCCAGCAGCCTCCGACAGGGCTCCTACAATGAGCAGTTCTTC.

This clonotype was observed many times. The chain links TRBV12-3 or TRBV12-4 to TRBJ2-7; a possible D gene is TRBD1 (5 bases). The ends were cut back, 5 bases at V and 3 bases at J, with 8 bases in the middle. CDR3 size: 12 residues. CDR3 DNA: TGTGCCAGCAGTGCGCAGGGCTACGAGCAGTACTTC. Residues: CASSAQGYEQYF.

This clonotype was detected only once. A read error may explain this, as a much larger clone is one base away. J is TRBJ2-5 and V is TRBV12-3 or TRBV12-4, with TRBD1 identical over 7 bases. Trimming removed 10 bases from V and 11 bases from J; junction bases left unmatched: 22. This CDR3 region has 15 residues. CDR3 region: CAITQRDSPYNEQYF. The CDR3 coding sequence is TGTGCCATCACACAAAGGGACAGTCCTTACAATGAGCAGTACTTC.

The table lists this clonotype with a few counts. The chain is built from TRBV24-1 and TRBJ2-7; TRBD2 matches at 10 bases. V trimming: 3 bases; J trimming: 3 bases; junction bases outside the gene matches: 10. The CDR3 spans 17 residues. Germline assignment: CDR1 KGHDR and CDR2 SFDVKD. The CDR3 reads CATSDRASGSALYEQYF. The CDR3 DNA sequence: TGTGCCACCAGTGATCGTGCTAGCGGGAGTGCTCTCTACGAGCAGTACTTC.

Turning to this clonotype: This may be a read error: a much more frequent sequence differs by one nucleotide. V is TRBV10-1 and J is TRBJ1-1; D might be TRBD1 (5 bases). The CDR3 is made up of 19 amino acids. V was clipped by 0 bases and J by 4 bases, with 24 bases between them. Germline V gives CDR1 WNHNN, CDR2 SYGVQD (reference sequence). The CDR3: CASSESLFRRDGRSTEAFF. In nucleotides, the CDR3 is TGCGCCAGCAGTGAGTCTTTGTTTCGTCGGGACGGGAGAAGCACTGAAGCTTTCTTT.

This clonotype was observed at least ten times. The rearrangement joins TRBV24-1 to TRBJ2-1; 11 nucleotides line up with TRBD2. This CDR3 is built from 16 residues. Per the germline V gene, CDR1 is KGHDR and CDR2 is SFDVKD. V trimming: 8 bases; J trimming: 5 bases; junction bases outside the gene matches: 10. CDR3 sequence reads: CATTSSGTSGDNEQFF. In DNA, the CDR3 is TGTGCCACCACCTCTTCCGGGACTAGCGGTGACAATGAGCAGTTCTTC.

The sample holds a few counts of this clonotype. V gene TRBV7-8 combines with J gene TRBJ2-1; perhaps TRBD1 as D (6 bases). CDR3 length equals 18 residues. V was trimmed by 2 bases and J by 0 bases, leaving 17 bases between them. Germline V lookup: CDR1 SGHVS, CDR2 FQNEAQ. CDR3 nucleotides: TGTGCCAGCAGCTTAAATGAAAAGGTAGGGGGCTCCTACAATGAGCAGTTCTTC. It is translated as CASSLNEKVGGSYNEQFF.

This clonotype was recorded a few times. The gene calls are TRBV6-5 and TRBJ1-5; 9 bases map to TRBD1. Germline CDR1 is MNHEY and CDR2 is SVGAGI. The trim removed 2 bases at V and 5 bases at J, leaving 7 bases unmatched. The CDR3 extends over 16 amino acids. The CDR3 loop reads CASSYAKRDRDQPQHF. For the CDR3, the DNA is TGTGCCAGCAGTTACGCCAAACGGGACAGGGATCAGCCCCAGCATTTT.

This clonotype was recorded many times. V gene TRBV30 combines with J gene TRBJ2-1, with D perhaps TRBD1 (6 bases). CDR1 is GTSNPN, CDR2 SVGIG, per germline (reference sequence). V gave up 0 bases and J gave up 2 bases, with 11 bases separating them. CDR3 length: 15 residues. The CDR3 protein is CAWSVGSGAYNEQFF. For the CDR3, the DNA is TGTGCCTGGAGTGTTGGTTCAGGGGCCTACAATGAGCAGTTCTTC.

Note on this clonotype: This sequence may be a read error, since a much larger clone differs from it by one base. This chain links TRBV13 with TRBJ2-3, with D possibly matching TRBD2 (6 bases). The V gene lost 1 base and the J gene lost 2 bases, with 13 bases spanning the gap. Germline V gene sequence: CDR1 PRHDT, CDR2 FYEKMQ (reference sequence). The CDR3 sequence is 16 residues long. CDR3 sequence reads: CASSLADSGYTDTQYF. CDR3 sequence (DNA): TGTGCCAGCAGCTTAGCAGATAGCGGATACACAGATACGCAGTATTTT.

Comment on this clonotype: The germline gene is not matched at one end of the junction; a read error may be the cause. The chain is built from TRBV27 and TRBJ1-1; D ambiguous. CDR1 is MNHEY and CDR2 is SMNVEV in the germline V gene (reference sequence). The CDR3 spans 13 residues. CDR3 sequence (DNA): TGTGCCAGCAGTTTCAGCAGTATCGCTGAAGCTATCTTT. As protein: CASSFSSIAEAIF.

This rearrangement joins TRBV4-1 to TRBJ2-1; 10 positions match TRBD2. The germline V gene has CDR1 MGHRA and CDR2 YSYEKL. With 1 base clipped from V and 8 bases from J, the junction kept 5 bases outside the gene matches. The CDR3 length is 15 residues. The CDR3 DNA sequence: TGCGCCAGCAGCCAAGTGGCTAGCGGGAGTGATGAGCAGTTCTTC. Protein sequence: CASSQVASGSDEQFF.

This clonotype was detected a few times. The chain has TRBV9 and TRBJ2-2; 9 bases align to TRBD2. Germline CDR1 SGDLS, CDR2 YYNGEE. The CDR3 length is 18 residues. V lost 2 bases, J lost 5 bases, and 13 bases stayed unmatched. This chain's CDR3 is CASSVPFGGTSRTGELFF. CDR3 DNA sequence: TGTGCCAGCAGCGTTCCTTTTGGGGGGACTAGCAGGACCGGGGAGCTGTTTTTT.

This clonotype was seen repeatedly, ten times or more. J is TRBJ2-1 and V is TRBV9; 7 positions agree with TRBD1. Trimming removed 5 bases from V and 3 bases from J; junction bases left unmatched: 11. Germline CDR1 and CDR2: SGDLS and YYNGEE. The CDR3 loop spans 16 amino acids. Here the CDR3 reads CASSPLTGSGYNEQFF. The CDR3 DNA reads as TGTGCCAGCAGTCCACTGACAGGGAGCGGCTACAATGAGCAGTTCTTC.

This clonotype was picked up many times. This rearrangement joins TRBV20-1 to TRBJ2-3; 9 nucleotides align to TRBD2. The CDR3 length is 16 residues. CDR1 is DFQATT, CDR2 SNEGSKA, per germline (reference sequence). The V gene end was trimmed by 6 bases and the J gene end by 4 bases; junction bases not matched to a gene: 14. CDR3 residues: CSALLRGGRASDTQYF. The CDR3 coding sequence is TGCAGTGCCCTCCTGAGGGGCGGGAGGGCGTCAGATACGCAGTATTTT.

This clonotype was seen at least ten times. In DNA, the CDR3 is TGTGCCAGCAGTCGGGGGACAGACTATGGCTACACCTTC. It encodes CASSRGTDYGYTF. The V and J genes are TRBV6-1 and TRBJ1-2; 7 nucleotides line up with TRBD1. This CDR3 comprises 13 residues. The V gene end was trimmed by 5 bases and the J gene end by 3 bases; junction bases not matched to a gene: 3. Germline V gives CDR1 MNHNS, CDR2 SASEGT.

This clonotype was counted only a few times. This chain links TRBV3-1 with TRBJ2-1, with D possibly TRBD1 on 8 matching bases. Trimming pared 5 bases from V and 6 bases from J, leaving 17 bases between. Germline V gene lookup returns CDR1 LGHDT and CDR2 YNNKEL (reference sequence). This CDR3 contains 15 residues. The CDR3 bases are TGTGCCAGCAGCACCGGACAGGGAGGGGGCAATGAGCAGTTCTTC. Its protein is CASSTGQGGGNEQFF.